Listed here are 20 T cell receptor beta chains from one sample, sequenced in a study of T cell responses to AZD1222 COVID-19 vaccine. Sequenced by immunoSEQ multiplex PCR; TCRdb stores in-frame clones only, minus some. The repertoire consists of roughly 140,000 clones, with 75% to 85% occurring once and the leading ten covering roughly 4.3%. The sequences come from peripheral blood, collected on day 0 of MenACWY control vaccination. These receptors were collected from an adult in good health.

This chain joins TRBV18 and TRBJ2-3; D possibly corresponds to TRBD1 (5 bases). V dropped 5 bases and J dropped 0 bases, with 15 bases sitting between them. Germline V gene lookup returns CDR1 KGHSH and CDR2 LQKENI. This CDR3 comprises 16 residues. The CDR3 DNA sequence: TGTGCCAGCTCATCCCCTCGACAGACTAGCACAGATACGCAGTATTTT. Its translation is CASSSPRQTSTDTQYF.

This clone was counted a few times. This chain uses TRBV4-1 with TRBJ1-2; a possible D gene is TRBD1 (5 bases). Germline V gene data show CDR1 as MGHRA and CDR2 as YSYEKL. The CDR3 is 15 residues long. Trimming pared 4 bases from V and 1 base from J, leaving 13 bases between. The CDR3 region is CASSPGQPINYGYTF. As DNA, the CDR3 is TGCGCCAGCAGCCCAGGGCAGCCGATTAACTATGGCTACACCTTC.

The table lists this clone with a few counts. This rearrangement joins TRBV14 to TRBJ2-5; D might be TRBD2 (6 bases). CDR3 length equals 14 residues. Trimming left V 1 base short and J 2 bases short, with 8 bases between. The V gene's germline CDR1 is SGHDN and CDR2 FVKESK. The CDR3 region is CASSQVSGQETQYF. The CDR3 coding sequence is TGTGCCAGCAGCCAAGTGAGCGGGCAAGAGACCCAGTACTTC. The full variable domain, in which reference TRBV14 and TRBJ2-5 provide the parts outside the CDR3, is EAGVTQFPSHSVIEKGQTVTLRCDPISGHDNLYWYRRVMGKEIKFLLHFVKESKQDESGMPNNRFLAERTGGTYSTLKVQPAELEDSGVYFCASSQVSGQETQYFGPGTRLLVL.

The CDR3 loop reads CASSVIGGHQPQHF. CDR3 in DNA: TGTGCCAGCAGTGTAATAGGGGGCCATCAGCCCCAGCATTTT. This chain links TRBV2 with TRBJ1-5; 7 bases align to TRBD1. Germline V CDR1 and CDR2: SNHLY, FYNNEI. The CDR3 runs to 14 residues. The J segment lost 5 bases and the V segment lost 4 bases, leaving 5 bases of the junction unmatched. Supplemented by reference TRBV2 and TRBJ1-5, the full variable domain reads EPEVTQTPSHQVTQMGQEVILRCVPISNHLYFYWYRQILGQKVEFLVSFYNNEISEKSEIFDDQFSVERPDGSNFTLKIRSTKLEDSAMYFCASSVIGGHQPQHFGDGTRLSIL.

CDR3 coding DNA: TGTGCCAGCACCCTCCAGTTTAGAGGTTACACTGAAGCTTTCTTT. This codes for CASTLQFRGYTEAFF. V is TRBV6-6 and J is TRBJ1-1, with D unclear. The CDR3 consists of 15 residues. Trimming shortened V by 7 bases and J by 3 bases, and 18 bases separated the two germline ends. Germline loops: CDR1 MNHNY, CDR2 SVGAGI (reference sequence).

The count of this clone is one. The chain is built from TRBV19 and TRBJ2-2, with 7 nucleotides matching TRBD1. Germline V gene sequence: CDR1 LNHDA, CDR2 SQIVND (reference sequence). V was pared by 9 bases and J by 1 base, with 8 bases of the junction left unmatched. The CDR3 is made up of 15 amino acids. The CDR3 region is CASSKGTVNTGELFF. The CDR3 nucleotides read TGTGCCAGCAGCAAGGGGACAGTGAACACCGGGGAGCTGTTTTTT. Using reference TRBV19 and TRBJ2-2 for the parts outside the CDR3, the full variable domain is DGGITQSPKYLFRKEGQNVTLSCEQNLNHDAMYWYRQDPGQGLRLIYYSQIVNDFQKGDIAEGYSVSREKKESFPLTVTSAQKNPTAFYLCASSKGTVNTGELFFGEGSRLTVL.

The rearrangement uses TRBV9 and TRBJ1-4, with D maybe TRBD1 (5 bases). CDR3 length: 15 amino acids. The V gene lost 0 bases and the J gene lost 7 bases, with 13 bases spanning the gap. Germline CDR1 is SGDLS and CDR2 is YYNGEE. The CDR3 bases are TGTGCCAGCAGCGTAGGGGACCTAAGTGCTGAAAAACTGTTTTTT. As protein: CASSVGDLSAEKLFF.

This clone was seen a single time. This chain connects TRBV5-1 to TRBJ1-4; tentative D call: TRBD1 (6 bases). V lost 1 base and J lost 8, with 18 bases in between. CDR1 SGHRS and CDR2 YFSETQ come from the germline V gene. CDR3 length: 16 amino acids. The CDR3 is CASSLTAGQQGEKLFF. The CDR3 DNA reads as TGCGCCAGCAGCTTGACGGCGGGACAACAGGGCGAAAAACTGTTTTTT.

This sequence joins TRBV19 and TRBJ1-6; D not resolved. The CDR3 has 16 residues. Germline CDR1 is LNHDA and CDR2 is SQIVND (reference sequence). The ends were cut back, 8 bases at V and 0 bases at J, with 14 bases in the middle. CDR3 coding DNA: TGTGCCAGTTCAACGGGCAAAAGCTCCTATAATTCACCCCTCCACTTT. Translated, it gives CASSTGKSSYNSPLHF.

The genes are TRBV6-5 and TRBJ2-1; D possibly corresponds to TRBD1 (5 bases). CDR1 is MNHEY and CDR2 is SVGAGI in the germline V gene. The CDR3 loop spans 15 amino acids. V lost 7 bases and J lost 3, with 16 bases in between. The CDR3 DNA is TGTGCCAGCAAGCCTCGCAGGGTATTCTACAATGAGCAGTTCTTC. Protein product: CASKPRRVFYNEQFF.

The chain employs TRBV21-1 and TRBJ2-1; no check of the table's D call, TRBD1, against the DNA was made. TRBV21-1 is designated a pseudogene. There are 15 residues in the CDR3. CDR3 nucleotide sequence: TGTGCCAGACCGGGCAGACAGCGCTCCTACAATGAGCAGTTCTTC. Translation gives CARPGRQRSYNEQFF.

The rearrangement uses TRBV9 and TRBJ2-7, with D maybe TRBD1 (6 bases). Germline CDR1 and CDR2: SGDLS and YYNGEE. The V end was cut by 3 bases, the J end by 5 bases, with 15 bases between. This CDR3 contains 14 residues. CDR3 protein: CASSADSVRDEQYF. Here the CDR3 DNA reads TGTGCCAGCAGCGCGGACAGTGTGAGGGACGAGCAGTACTTC.

This clone has only one observation. The chain has TRBV6-6 and TRBJ1-2; D remains unclear. Trimming stripped 2 bases from V and 2 bases from J, with 6 bases between. Per germline, CDR1 MNHNY and CDR2 SVGAGI (reference sequence). The CDR3 is 13 residues long. The CDR3 protein is CASSYAMNYGYTF. The CDR3 DNA reads as TGTGCCAGCAGTTACGCGATGAACTATGGCTACACCTTC.

As to this clone: Other DNA sequences in this specimen translate into the identical CDR3. This chain uses TRBV12-3 or TRBV12-4 with TRBJ1-5, with unresolved D. This CDR3 has 13 residues. The V and J ends lost 6 bases and 2 bases respectively, with 8 bases between them. As DNA, the CDR3 is TGTGCCAGCAGCCCGCCCGGCAATCAGCCCCAGCATTTT. It encodes CASSPPGNQPQHF.

V and J are TRBV4-1 and TRBJ2-7; possibly TRBD1 or TRBD2 for D (6 bases each). The V and J ends lost 1 base and 2 bases respectively, with 15 bases between them. The CDR3 length is 16 residues. Germline CDR1 is MGHRA and CDR2 is YSYEKL. CDR3 DNA: TGCGCCAGCAGCCAAGTGATGGGGGGCGGGGCCTACGAGCAGTACGTC. Protein sequence: CASSQVMGGGAYEQYV.

The chain couples TRBV6-1 to TRBJ1-1, with 8 nucleotides matching TRBD1. V lost 0 bases to trimming and J lost 1 base; unmatched junction nucleotides: 7. This CDR3 comprises 17 residues. Germline CDR1 and CDR2: MNHNS and SASEGT. The CDR3 loop is CASSEAFLGQENTEAFF. The CDR3 coding sequence is TGTGCCAGCAGTGAAGCGTTTTTGGGACAGGAGAACACTGAAGCTTTCTTT.

This clone has a handful of counts. The gene calls are TRBV28 and TRBJ1-4; D is unresolved. V lost 3 bases to trimming and J lost 7 bases, with 24 bases between them. Germline V gene lookup returns CDR1 MDHEN and CDR2 SYDVKM. The CDR3 covers 18 residues. CDR3 coding DNA: TGTGCCAGCAGTTTTGATTCGGGTAGGGCCCGAGGAGGTGAAAAACTGTTTTTT. It yields the protein CASSFDSGRARGGEKLFF.

The gene calls are TRBV6-2 or TRBV6-3 and TRBJ2-7; no clear D. The germline V gene has CDR1 MNHEY and CDR2 SVGEGT. Trimming left V 2 bases short and J 3 bases short, with 11 bases between. The CDR3 totals 14 residues. The CDR3 nucleotides are TGTGCCAGCAGTTACGGTACAGACAACTACGAGCAGTACGTC. This gives the protein CASSYGTDNYEQYV.

This clone appeared a few times. CDR3 sequence: CASSRSAGNFYGYTF. The CDR3 DNA reads TGTGCCAGCAGCAGATCGGCCGGAAATTTCTATGGCTACACCTTC. The chain couples TRBV7-9 to TRBJ1-2; D remains unclear. V lost 5 bases to trimming and J lost 4 bases, with 17 bases between them. Per the germline V gene, CDR1 is SEHNR and CDR2 is FQNEAQ (reference sequence). The CDR3 runs 15 residues.

As to this clone: Germline is not matched at one junction end, which may reflect a read error. The genes are TRBV28 and TRBJ1-4; possible D gene TRBD1, 5 bases. Per germline, CDR1 MDHEN and CDR2 SYDVKM. This CDR3 is 12 amino acids long. CDR3 sequence: CASSFIGTALVF. CDR3 nucleotide sequence: TGTGCCAGCAGTTTTATTGGGACGGCTTTGGTTTTT.